The 12 T cell receptor beta chains reported below all come from one sample, sequenced in a study of spatial heterogeneity in lung cancer. Via MiXCR, TCRdb re-called the 5' RACE reads, giving one row per CDR3 protein. This table holds approximately 3,800 distinct CDR3 sequences, less than 10% found once. This sample's time point: sample taken at primary tumor resection. Sequencing of whole RNA from tumor, nontumor lung or frozen PBMC involved no sorting. The source was PBMCs, collected at surgery. These receptors originate from a female donor with early-stage non-small cell lung cancer.

This clonotype was recorded at least ten times. V usage is TRBV23-1 and J usage is TRBJ1-6; 8 bases line up with TRBD1. TRBV23-1 is placed among ORFs of uncertain function. The CDR3 consists of 16 residues. J lost 1 base, V lost 10 bases, and 9 bases had no gene match. The DNA for the CDR3 is TGCGCCACACATTCTCAGGGGGCATCCTATAATTCACCCCTCCACTTT. Translation gives CATHSQGASYNSPLHF.

This clonotype ranks as medium-sized. V gene TRBV28 combines with J gene TRBJ2-3, with 11 bases identical to TRBD2. There are 16 residues in the CDR3. V lost 4 bases to trimming and J lost 3 bases; unmatched junction nucleotides: 6. From germline, CDR1 is MDHEN and CDR2 SYDVKM. The CDR3 loop is CASSSPSGGQTDTQYF. The DNA of the CDR3 is TGTGCCAGCAGTTCCCCTAGCGGGGGGCAGACAGATACGCAGTATTTT. Full variable domain (rest looked up from reference TRBV28 and TRBJ2-3): DVKVTQSSRYLVKRTGEKVFLECVQDMDHENMFWYRQDPGLGLRLIYFSYDVKMKEKGDIPEGYSVSREKKERFSLILESASTNQTSMYLCASSSPSGGQTDTQYFGPGTRLTVL.

This clonotype qualifies as medium-sized. The V gene is TRBV19, the J gene TRBJ1-6, with 8 bases identical to TRBD1. V lost 2 bases and J lost 7; bases outside the gene matches: 4. Germline CDR1 and CDR2: LNHDA and SQIVND (reference sequence). This CDR3 is built from 15 residues. CDR3: CASSIQRTGNSPLHF. CDR3 DNA sequence: TGTGCCAGTAGTATACAACGGACAGGGAATTCACCCCTCCACTTT.

This clonotype was recorded at least ten times. This chain uses TRBV12-3 or TRBV12-4 with TRBJ1-1; 7 nucleotides align to TRBD1. Germline trimming cut 8 bases from V and 0 bases from J; bases unmatched to any gene: 15. This CDR3 spans 17 amino acids. CDR3 nucleotides: TGTGCCAGCCCGAACCGGGGGGACAGAGCTGTGAACACTGAAGCTTTCTTT. This codes for CASPNRGDRAVNTEAFF.

This clonotype is deemed medium-sized. V usage is TRBV28 and J usage is TRBJ1-5; D is undetermined. Looked up from germline, CDR1 is MDHEN and CDR2 is SYDVKM. The length of the CDR3 is 15 residues. Trimming cost V 5 bases and J 2 bases, with 13 bases left between them. The chain's CDR3 is CASSPPTGGNQPQHF. In nucleotides, the CDR3 is TGTGCCAGCAGTCCCCCGACCGGGGGCAATCAGCCCCAGCATTTT.

This chain links TRBV9 with TRBJ1-1; 10 bases map to TRBD1. Germline V gene sequence: CDR1 SGDLS, CDR2 YYNGEE. The CDR3 has 16 amino acids. The V segment lost 0 bases and the J segment 3 bases; nucleotides outside the gene matches: 5. The CDR3 reads CASSVASDRGDTEAFF. Here the CDR3 DNA reads TGTGCCAGCAGCGTAGCTTCGGACAGGGGGGACACTGAAGCTTTCTTT.

This clonotype was seen ten or more times. The chain joins TRBV24-1 to TRBJ2-3; D is perhaps TRBD2 (7 bases). Germline V gene data show CDR1 as KGHDR and CDR2 as SFDVKD. CDR3 length equals 12 residues. The V and J ends lost 7 bases and 10 bases respectively, with 14 bases between them. The CDR3 sequence is CATSTEGGAQYF. The CDR3 coding sequence is TGTGCCACCAGCACGGAGGGGGGGGCGCAGTATTTT.

This clonotype is medium-sized by share. This chain uses TRBV30 with TRBJ2-6, with D unresolved. Germline lookup yields CDR1 GTSNPN and CDR2 SVGIG (reference sequence). The V end lost 0 bases, the J end lost 1 base, and 7 bases lay between the germline ends. The CDR3 extends over 15 amino acids. Here the CDR3 reads CAWSVKGSGANVLTF. The CDR3, as DNA: TGTGCCTGGAGTGTAAAAGGGTCTGGGGCCAACGTCCTGACTTTC.

This chain joins TRBV2 and TRBJ2-7; D may be TRBD2 (5 bases). The germline V gene encodes CDR1 SNHLY and CDR2 FYNNEI. Trimming shortened V by 5 bases and J by 2 bases, and 19 bases separated the two germline ends. CDR3 length: 16 amino acids. The CDR3 loop reads CASSSPTEDNPYEQYV. In DNA, the CDR3 is TGTGCCAGCAGTTCTCCGACGGAGGATAATCCCTACGAGCAGTACGTC.

This clonotype has at least ten counts. The V call is TRBV3-1, the J call TRBJ2-6; D call uncertain. The germline gives CDR1 LGHDT, CDR2 YNNKEL (reference sequence). The CDR3 runs 13 residues. Trimming stripped 10 bases from V and 3 bases from J, with 10 bases between. As DNA, the CDR3 is TGTGCCACTTGTCCCAGTGGGGCCAACGTCCTGACTTTC. The encoded protein is CATCPSGANVLTF.

This clonotype rates as medium-sized (0.01 to 0.1%). This chain uses TRBV12-3 or TRBV12-4 with TRBJ1-6; perhaps TRBD1 as D (5 bases). With 5 bases removed from V and 0 bases from J, the gap between germline ends came to 8 bases. This CDR3 comprises 15 residues. The CDR3 DNA reads TGTGCCAGCAGTACAGGCTACTCCTATAATTCACCCCTCCACTTT. Translation: CASSTGYSYNSPLHF.

Many counts were recorded for this clonotype. V is TRBV5-1 and J is TRBJ1-1; D is uncertain. This CDR3 has 15 amino acids. CDR1 and CDR2 from the germline V gene are SGHRS and YFSETQ. The V and J ends lost 0 bases and 1 base respectively, with 10 bases between them. CDR3 bases: TGCGCCAGCAGCTTGGGCCCAGGAAAGAACACTGAAGCTTTCTTT. It encodes CASSLGPGKNTEAFF.